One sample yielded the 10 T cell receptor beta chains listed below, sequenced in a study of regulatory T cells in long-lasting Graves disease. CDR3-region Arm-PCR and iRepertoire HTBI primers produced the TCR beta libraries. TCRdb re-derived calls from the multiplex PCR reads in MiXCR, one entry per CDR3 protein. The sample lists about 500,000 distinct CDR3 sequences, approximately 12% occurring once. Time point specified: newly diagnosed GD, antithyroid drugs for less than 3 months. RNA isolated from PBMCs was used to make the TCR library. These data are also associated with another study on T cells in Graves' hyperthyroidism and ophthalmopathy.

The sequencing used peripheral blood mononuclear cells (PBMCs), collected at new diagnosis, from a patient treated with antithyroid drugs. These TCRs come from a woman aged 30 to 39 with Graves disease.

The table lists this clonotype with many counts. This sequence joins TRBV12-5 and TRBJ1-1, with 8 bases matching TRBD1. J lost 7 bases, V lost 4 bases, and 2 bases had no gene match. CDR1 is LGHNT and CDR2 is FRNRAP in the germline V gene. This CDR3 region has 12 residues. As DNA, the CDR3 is TGTGCTAGTGGTTCAGGGGGCATTGAAGCTTTCTTT. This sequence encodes CASGSGGIEAFF.

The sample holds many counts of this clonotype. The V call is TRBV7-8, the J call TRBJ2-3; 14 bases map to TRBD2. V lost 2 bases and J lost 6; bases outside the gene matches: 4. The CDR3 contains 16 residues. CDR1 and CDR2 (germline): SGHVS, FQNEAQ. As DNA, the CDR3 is TGTGCCAGCAGCTTAAGGACTAGCGGGAGGCCTGATACGCAGTATTTT. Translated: CASSLRTSGRPDTQYF.

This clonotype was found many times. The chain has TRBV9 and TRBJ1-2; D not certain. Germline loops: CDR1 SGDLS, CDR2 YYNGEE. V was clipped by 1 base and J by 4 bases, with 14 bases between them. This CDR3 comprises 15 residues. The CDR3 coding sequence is TGTGCCAGCAGCGTAATTGGTCCAGGCCCCTATGGCTACACCTTC. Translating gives CASSVIGPGPYGYTF.

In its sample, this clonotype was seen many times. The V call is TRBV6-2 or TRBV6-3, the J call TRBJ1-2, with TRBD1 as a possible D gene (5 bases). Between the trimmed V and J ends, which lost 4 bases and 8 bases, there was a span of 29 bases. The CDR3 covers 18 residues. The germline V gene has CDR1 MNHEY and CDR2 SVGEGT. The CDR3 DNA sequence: TGTGCCAGCAGTTCGACGCCCCTATGGGGCAGGGTGGAAAACGGCTACACCTTC. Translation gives CASSSTPLWGRVENGYTF.

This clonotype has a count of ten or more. CDR3 sequence reads: CASSRGHRRYEQYF. CDR3 coding DNA: TGTGCCAGCAGCCGTGGGCACAGGAGGTACGAGCAGTACTTC. The chain recombines TRBV3-1 with TRBJ2-7; TRBD1 or TRBD2 may be the D gene (5 bases each). V lost 4 bases and J lost 4, with 14 bases in between. Germline V lookup: CDR1 LGHDT, CDR2 YNNKEL (reference sequence). The CDR3 covers 14 residues.

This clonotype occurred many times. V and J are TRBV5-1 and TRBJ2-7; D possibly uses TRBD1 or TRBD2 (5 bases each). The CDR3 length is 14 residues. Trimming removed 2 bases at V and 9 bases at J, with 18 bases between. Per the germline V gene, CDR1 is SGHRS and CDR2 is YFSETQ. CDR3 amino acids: CASSFGGVGELQYF. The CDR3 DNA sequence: TGCGCCAGCAGCTTTGGGGGTGTAGGGGAGCTGCAGTACTTC.

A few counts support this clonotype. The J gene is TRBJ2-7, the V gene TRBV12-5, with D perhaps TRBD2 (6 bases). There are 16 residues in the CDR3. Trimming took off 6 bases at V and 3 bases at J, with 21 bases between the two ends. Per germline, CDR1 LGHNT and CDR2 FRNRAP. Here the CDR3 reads CASGRRYGSEIYEQYF. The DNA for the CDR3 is TGTGCTAGTGGCCGGCGGTACGGGAGCGAAATCTACGAGCAGTACTTC.

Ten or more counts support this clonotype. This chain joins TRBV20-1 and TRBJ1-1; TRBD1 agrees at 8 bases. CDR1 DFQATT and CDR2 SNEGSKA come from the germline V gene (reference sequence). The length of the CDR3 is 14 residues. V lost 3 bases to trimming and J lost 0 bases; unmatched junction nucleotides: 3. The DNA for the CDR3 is TGCAGTGCTAGGGGACAGGTAATGAACACTGAAGCTTTCTTT. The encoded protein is CSARGQVMNTEAFF.

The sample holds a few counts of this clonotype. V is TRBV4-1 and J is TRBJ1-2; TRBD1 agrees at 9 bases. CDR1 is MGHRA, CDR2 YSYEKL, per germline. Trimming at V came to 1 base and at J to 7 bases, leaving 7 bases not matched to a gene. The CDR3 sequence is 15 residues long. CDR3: CASSQVGDRVFGYTF. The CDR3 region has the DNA TGCGCCAGCAGCCAAGTCGGGGACAGGGTCTTTGGCTACACCTTC.

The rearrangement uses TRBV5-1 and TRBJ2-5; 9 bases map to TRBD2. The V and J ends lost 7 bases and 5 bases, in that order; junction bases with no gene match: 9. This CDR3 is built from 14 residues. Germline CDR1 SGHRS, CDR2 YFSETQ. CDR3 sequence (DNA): TGCGCCAGCCGGGCGGGAGGGCCTCGGGAGACCCAGTACTTC. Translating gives CASRAGGPRETQYF. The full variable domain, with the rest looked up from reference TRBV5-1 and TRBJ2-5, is KAGVTQTPRYLIKTRGQQVTLSCSPISGHRSVSWYQQTPGQGLQFLFEYFSETQRNKGNFPGRFSGRQFSNSRSEMNVSTLELGDSALYLCASRAGGPRETQYFGPGTRLLVL.